The clone carrying this T cell receptor beta chain was detected a few times. The V gene's germline CDR1 is MDHEN and CDR2 SYDVKM. The CDR3 consists of 14 residues. V was cut by 8 bases and J by 3 bases, with 13 bases left in between. The data derive from a study of T-cell reconstitution after alpha-beta-depleted transplantation in children. Unique molecular identifiers were used in preparing the TCRbeta library. TCRdb recomputed calls from the PCR reads with MiXCR, one row per CDR3 protein. The sample consists of 600,000 to 700,000 distinct CDR3 sequences, around a sixth of them appearing once. This sequence was found in a human donor who donated a stem cell graft to a child with acute myeloid leukemia. Source: PBMCs from the stem cell graft donor, taken from the stem cell graft. This chain links TRBV28 with TRBJ1-4; D perhaps matches TRBD1 (5 bases). The CDR3 sequence is CASRGAGPNEKLFF. In nucleotides, the CDR3 is TGTGCCAGCCGAGGGGCGGGACCTAATGAAAAACTGTTTTTT.